This T cell receptor beta chain stems from a study of blood T cell repertoires in COVID-19. For the study at large: There were acute and convalescent COVID-19 samples, and they came from the United States, Italy and Spain. PBMCs, B-cell-depleted T cells, or T cells provided the cDNA or gDNA that made up the material.

The V end was cut by 7 bases, the J end by 0 bases, with 17 bases between. The germline CDR1 and CDR2 sequences are SGHDT and YYEEEE. This CDR3 region has 15 residues. How the authors handled the data: Cell counts per sample came from amplifying reference gene primers. Produced via immunoSEQ multiplex PCR; TCRdb's table is partial and in-frame only. V, J and clone size reflect that table, while D and trimming were determined from the DNA. The sample gives about 89,000 clones, 80% of which show up once; around 21% is in the top ten. The chain employs TRBV5-6 and TRBJ2-7, with D maybe TRBD1 (6 bases). The specimen was peripheral blood. The receptor comes from a woman aged 80 or over with acute or convalescent COVID-19. CDR3 sequence reads: CASAAVGTLSYEQYF. As DNA, the CDR3 is TGTGCCAGCGCAGCGGTGGGGACACTCTCCTACGAGCAGTACTTC.